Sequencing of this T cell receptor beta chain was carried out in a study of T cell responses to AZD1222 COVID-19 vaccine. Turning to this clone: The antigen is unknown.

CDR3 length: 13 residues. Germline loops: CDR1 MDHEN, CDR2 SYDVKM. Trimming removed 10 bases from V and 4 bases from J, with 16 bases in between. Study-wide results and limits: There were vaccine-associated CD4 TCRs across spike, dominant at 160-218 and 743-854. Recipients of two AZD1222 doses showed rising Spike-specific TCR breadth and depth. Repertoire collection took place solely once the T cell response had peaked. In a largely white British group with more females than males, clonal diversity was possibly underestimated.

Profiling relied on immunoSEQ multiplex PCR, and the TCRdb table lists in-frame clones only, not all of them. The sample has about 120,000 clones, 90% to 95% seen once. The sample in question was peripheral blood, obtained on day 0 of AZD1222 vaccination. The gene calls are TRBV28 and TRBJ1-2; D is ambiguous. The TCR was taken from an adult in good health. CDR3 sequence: CATLGPPFYGYTF. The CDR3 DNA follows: TGTGCCACATTGGGCCCCCCGTTCTATGGCTACACCTTC.